This TCR beta chain emerged from a study of blood T cells in healthy people across ages. Staff drew approximately 9.1 milliliters of peripheral blood from each donor. Trimming left V 5 bases short and J 5 bases short, with 19 bases between. Germline V lookup: CDR1 SGHVS, CDR2 FNYEAQ. This CDR3 is 15 amino acids long. General study results and limits: Naive T cell percentage strongly correlated with TCR beta diversity.

This clonotype was seen more than once but under ten times. The antigen is unknown. A J-beta primer mix and a sample-barcoded 5' primer were used in a second PCR of about 7 to 12 cycles. Individual samples furnished no less than 2.5 million CDR3-containing paired-end reads apiece. Using its own MiXCR run on the 5' RACE reads, TCRdb lists one record per CDR3 protein. The sample comprises about a million distinct CDR3 sequences, roughly half of which are singletons, and 20% to 25% rests with the top ten. V is TRBV7-6 and J is TRBJ2-7; D may be TRBD2 (5 bases). The sequenced material came from blood. This clonotype was sampled from a woman aged 60-75 years in good health. The CDR3 nucleotides are TGTGCCAGCAGCGGAGAGGGCTTCCTGACACACGAGCAGTACTTC. This encodes CASSGEGFLTHEQYF.